A single sample gave rise to the 25 T cell receptor beta chains below, sequenced in a study of cytomegalovirus exposure and HLA in healthy donors. The table came from immunoSEQ multiplex PCR; TCRdb's copy has only in-frame clones and leaves some out. The sample lists 120,000 or so clones; about 90% were seen once. Sequenced: PBMCs. Receptors were obtained from a woman under 30 in good health and CMV-seronegative.

The chain couples TRBV6-1 to TRBJ1-3; 8 positions match TRBD1. The CDR3 consists of 14 residues. Germline V gene data show CDR1 as MNHNS and CDR2 as SASEGT. V was clipped by 6 bases and J by 2 bases; unmatched bases: 3. The DNA for the CDR3 is TGTGCCAGCAGACAGGGGGGAGCTGGAAACACCATATATTTT. It is translated as CASRQGGAGNTIYF.

The rearrangement joins TRBV5-8 to TRBJ2-1; D gene uncertain. With 4 bases removed from V and 0 bases from J, the gap between germline ends came to 11 bases. The CDR3 loop spans 15 amino acids. Germline V gives CDR1 SGHTS, CDR2 YDEGEE. The CDR3 nucleotides read TGTGCCAGCAGCCGTACGAGGAGCTCCTACAATGAGCAGTTCTTC. Its protein product is CASSRTRSSYNEQFF.

There are a few counts of this clone. Other DNA sequences in this sample translate to the same CDR3. The V gene is TRBV30, the J gene TRBJ2-7, with TRBD1 identical over 7 bases. The ends lost 0 bases at V and 2 bases at J; junction bases unmatched: 4. Looked up from germline, CDR1 is GTSNPN and CDR2 is SVGIG (reference sequence). This CDR3 region has 14 residues. The DNA of the CDR3 is TGTGCCTGGAGTGTAAGGACAGGAGCCTACGAGCAGTACTTC. It specifies CAWSVRTGAYEQYF.

V and J are TRBV10-2 and TRBJ2-7; tentatively, D is TRBD1 (6 bases). Trimming stripped 11 bases from V and 7 bases from J, with 21 bases between. This CDR3 region has 13 residues. CDR1 is WSHSY and CDR2 is SAAADI in the germline V gene. The CDR3 region has the DNA TGCGCCTCCCAAGGGACCGAAGGGGGAGAGCAGTACTTC. Its translation: CASQGTEGGEQYF.

CDR3 in DNA: TGTGCCACCAGCAGAGACAGTCTCGGGGACGAGCAGTACTTC. Amino acid sequence: CATSRDSLGDEQYF. The chain has TRBV15 and TRBJ2-7, with D possibly matching TRBD2 (5 bases). This CDR3 comprises 14 residues. V was clipped by 0 bases and J by 5 bases, with 11 bases between them. CDR1 LNHNV and CDR2 YYDKDF come from the germline V gene (reference sequence).

This chain joins TRBV19 and TRBJ1-1; D gene ambiguous. The germline V gene has CDR1 LNHDA and CDR2 SQIVND (reference sequence). The CDR3 length is 13 residues. The V gene lost 1 base and the J gene lost 3 bases, with 6 bases spanning the gap. The CDR3 region has the DNA TGTGCCAGTAGTATAGTCCCAGACACTGAAGCTTTCTTT. This sequence encodes CASSIVPDTEAFF.

V is TRBV29-1 and J is TRBJ2-3; 10 nucleotides agree with TRBD2. The CDR3 is 16 amino acids. Unmatched junction bases numbered 12, after V lost 5 bases and J lost 4 bases. Germline assignment: CDR1 SQVTM and CDR2 ANQGSEA. The CDR3 DNA reads as TGCAGCGTTTTTTCCCCTAGCGGGGGCCTCTCAGATACGCAGTATTTT. Protein: CSVFSPSGGLSDTQYF.

This clone was seen once. Here the CDR3 DNA reads TGTGCCAGCAGTCCCTGGACAGGGGAGGTTGAAGCTTTCTTT. This sequence encodes CASSPWTGEVEAFF. The genes are TRBV27 and TRBJ1-1; 9 nucleotides match TRBD1. V trimming: 5 bases; J trimming: 7 bases; junction bases outside the gene matches: 8. Germline V gene data show CDR1 as MNHEY and CDR2 as SMNVEV (reference sequence). The CDR3 runs to 14 residues.

V and J are TRBV2 and TRBJ1-5; a possible D gene is TRBD1 (6 bases). Trimming took off 4 bases at V and 6 bases at J, with 7 bases between the two ends. The germline V gene has CDR1 SNHLY and CDR2 FYNNEI. The length of the CDR3 is 12 residues. This chain's CDR3 is CASSAQGQPQHF. The CDR3 nucleotides read TGTGCCAGCAGTGCACAGGGTCAGCCCCAGCATTTT.

The chain has TRBV7-2 and TRBJ1-4; TRBD1 aligns across 8 bases. This CDR3 has 16 residues. V shed 1 base, J shed 5 bases, and the junction held 6 bases outside the gene matches. Germline lookup yields CDR1 SGHTA and CDR2 FQGNSA. The CDR3 nucleotides read TGTGCCAGCAGCTTAGTCTTCGGGACAGGCAATGAAAAACTGTTTTTT. Its protein is CASSLVFGTGNEKLFF.

This clone was recorded once. This chain connects TRBV5-1 to TRBJ2-3; 9 positions match TRBD2. With V trimmed by 3 bases and J by 4 bases, 6 bases remained unmatched. Germline V gene data show CDR1 as SGHRS and CDR2 as YFSETQ. The CDR3 is made up of 15 amino acids. The CDR3 DNA follows: TGCGCCAGCAGCTCCGAACGGACTAGCGCAGATACGCAGTATTTT. Its translation: CASSSERTSADTQYF.

This rearrangement joins TRBV5-5 to TRBJ1-2; no firm D call. CDR1 is SGHKS and CDR2 is YYEKEE in the germline V gene (reference sequence). V lost 4 bases and J 3 bases, leaving 16 bases between the germline ends. This CDR3 spans 15 amino acids. CDR3 coding DNA: TGTGCCAGCAGCCCAGGACTGCTCAAGGACTATGGCTACACCTTC. Amino acids: CASSPGLLKDYGYTF. Filled out from reference TRBV5-5 and TRBJ1-2, the complete variable domain reads DAGVTQSPTHLIKTRGQQVTLRCSPISGHKSVSWYQQVLGQGPQFIFQYYEKEERGRGNFPDRFSARQFPNYSSELNVNALLLGDSALYLCASSPGLLKDYGYTFGSGTRLTVV.

The chain uses TRBV7-8 and TRBJ2-7; D gene ambiguous. Between the trimmed V and J ends, which lost 1 base and 2 bases, there was a span of 12 bases. Per germline, CDR1 SGHVS and CDR2 FQNEAQ. The CDR3 covers 15 residues. In nucleotides, the CDR3 is TGTGCCAGCAGCTTAGAACTAACCCTCCCCTACGAGCAGTACTTC. Amino acid sequence: CASSLELTLPYEQYF.

This sequence joins TRBV7-9 and TRBJ1-4; D is perhaps TRBD1 (5 bases). Germline V CDR1 and CDR2: SEHNR, FQNEAQ (reference sequence). Trimming shortened V by 5 bases and J by 7 bases, and 11 bases separated the two germline ends. The CDR3 has 13 amino acids. CDR3 coding DNA: TGTGCCAGCAGCCCCTCTGACAGTGAAAAACTGTTTTTT. It yields the protein CASSPSDSEKLFF.

The rearrangement joins TRBV7-9 to TRBJ2-5, with D maybe TRBD2 (6 bases). The CDR3 runs 14 residues. V dropped 2 bases and J dropped 2 bases, with 9 bases sitting between them. Germline loops: CDR1 SEHNR, CDR2 FQNEAQ (reference sequence). The CDR3 loop is CASSLLAGQETQYF. The CDR3 DNA follows: TGTGCCAGCAGCTTACTGGCGGGGCAAGAGACCCAGTACTTC.

This chain uses TRBV7-9 with TRBJ2-7; TRBD1 might be the D (6 bases). Per the germline V gene, CDR1 is SEHNR and CDR2 is FQNEAQ (reference sequence). The V and J ends lost 6 bases and 2 bases respectively, with 23 bases between them. This CDR3 spans 17 amino acids. This chain's CDR3 is CASSLATLQGPTYEQYF. CDR3 nucleotide sequence: TGTGCCAGCAGTCTCGCAACTCTACAGGGCCCCACCTACGAGCAGTACTTC.

The chain employs TRBV18 and TRBJ2-1, with 8 bases matching TRBD1. The CDR3 sequence is 16 residues long. Germline V gene data show CDR1 as KGHSH and CDR2 as LQKENI. J gave up 4 bases and V 0 bases, and 5 bases lay outside the gene matches. The CDR3 DNA is TGTGCCAGCTCACCACCAAACAGGGGGATTTACAATGAGCAGTTCTTC. This translates into CASSPPNRGIYNEQFF.

V usage is TRBV30 and J usage is TRBJ1-2; D ambiguous. The germline gives CDR1 GTSNPN, CDR2 SVGIG (reference sequence). The V and J ends lost 0 bases and 13 bases respectively, with 15 bases between them. The CDR3 contains 12 residues. CDR3 protein: CAWSVTPPTSTF. Here the CDR3 DNA reads TGTGCCTGGAGTGTAACCCCCCCGACAAGCACCTTC.

This clone occurred once. This rearrangement joins TRBV28 to TRBJ2-7; 8 bases align to TRBD1. This CDR3 spans 17 amino acids. The germline gives CDR1 MDHEN, CDR2 SYDVKM. J lost 1 base, V lost 1 base, and 9 bases had no gene match. DNA for the CDR3: TGTGCCAGCAGTTTATCTGATAGGACAGGGCCATCCTACGAGCAGTACTTC. It codes for CASSLSDRTGPSYEQYF.

This sequence joins TRBV28 and TRBJ2-3; D call uncertain. CDR3 length: 10 amino acids. Trimming pared 6 bases from V and 7 bases from J, leaving 5 bases between. Germline V gives CDR1 MDHEN, CDR2 SYDVKM. CDR3 protein: CASSRNTQYF. DNA of the CDR3: TGTGCCAGCAGCAGAAATACGCAGTATTTT.

The chain is built from TRBV5-5 and TRBJ2-1; 10 nucleotides agree with TRBD1. The CDR3 is 15 amino acids. Germline values: CDR1 SGHKS, CDR2 YYEKEE (reference sequence). V lost 4 bases and J lost 3; bases outside the gene matches: 4. The CDR3 here is CASSRGQGGYNEQFF. The CDR3 DNA follows: TGTGCCAGCAGCCGTGGACAGGGGGGCTACAATGAGCAGTTCTTC.

This clone was detected once. The rearrangement links TRBV9 to TRBJ2-7; TRBD2 might be the D (6 bases). Deletions cut 0 bases from V and 6 bases from J, with 13 bases between. CDR3 size: 14 residues. Germline assignment: CDR1 SGDLS and CDR2 YYNGEE. The CDR3 loop reads CASSVAMEGGEQYF. As DNA, the CDR3 is TGTGCCAGCAGCGTAGCTATGGAGGGAGGCGAGCAGTACTTC.

The rearrangement links TRBV6-5 to TRBJ2-5, with 7 bases matching TRBD2. This CDR3 has 14 residues. Germline V gene sequence: CDR1 MNHEY, CDR2 SVGAGI. V lost 5 bases, J lost 3 bases, and 6 bases stayed unmatched. CDR3 residues: CASSKDLAEETQYF. The CDR3 nucleotides are TGTGCCAGCAGTAAGGACCTAGCGGAAGAGACCCAGTACTTC.

The chain joins TRBV5-1 to TRBJ2-7, with D perhaps TRBD2 (6 bases). V was shortened by 4 bases and J by 3 bases, with 17 bases between the two germline ends. This CDR3 spans 15 amino acids. Germline CDR1 reads SGHRS; CDR2 reads YFSETQ. DNA for the CDR3: TGCGCCAGCAGCCCCCGACTAGTGGGAAGCTACGAGCAGTACTTC. It yields the protein CASSPRLVGSYEQYF.

This chain links TRBV5-4 with TRBJ2-4, with D possibly matching TRBD2 (6 bases). The ends were cut back, 3 bases at V and 14 bases at J, with 12 bases in the middle. The CDR3 spans 11 residues. Germline CDR1 SGHNT, CDR2 YYREEE (reference sequence). DNA for the CDR3: TGTGCCAGCAGCTCGGGACTTCGGGAGTACTTC. It translates to CASSSGLREYF.